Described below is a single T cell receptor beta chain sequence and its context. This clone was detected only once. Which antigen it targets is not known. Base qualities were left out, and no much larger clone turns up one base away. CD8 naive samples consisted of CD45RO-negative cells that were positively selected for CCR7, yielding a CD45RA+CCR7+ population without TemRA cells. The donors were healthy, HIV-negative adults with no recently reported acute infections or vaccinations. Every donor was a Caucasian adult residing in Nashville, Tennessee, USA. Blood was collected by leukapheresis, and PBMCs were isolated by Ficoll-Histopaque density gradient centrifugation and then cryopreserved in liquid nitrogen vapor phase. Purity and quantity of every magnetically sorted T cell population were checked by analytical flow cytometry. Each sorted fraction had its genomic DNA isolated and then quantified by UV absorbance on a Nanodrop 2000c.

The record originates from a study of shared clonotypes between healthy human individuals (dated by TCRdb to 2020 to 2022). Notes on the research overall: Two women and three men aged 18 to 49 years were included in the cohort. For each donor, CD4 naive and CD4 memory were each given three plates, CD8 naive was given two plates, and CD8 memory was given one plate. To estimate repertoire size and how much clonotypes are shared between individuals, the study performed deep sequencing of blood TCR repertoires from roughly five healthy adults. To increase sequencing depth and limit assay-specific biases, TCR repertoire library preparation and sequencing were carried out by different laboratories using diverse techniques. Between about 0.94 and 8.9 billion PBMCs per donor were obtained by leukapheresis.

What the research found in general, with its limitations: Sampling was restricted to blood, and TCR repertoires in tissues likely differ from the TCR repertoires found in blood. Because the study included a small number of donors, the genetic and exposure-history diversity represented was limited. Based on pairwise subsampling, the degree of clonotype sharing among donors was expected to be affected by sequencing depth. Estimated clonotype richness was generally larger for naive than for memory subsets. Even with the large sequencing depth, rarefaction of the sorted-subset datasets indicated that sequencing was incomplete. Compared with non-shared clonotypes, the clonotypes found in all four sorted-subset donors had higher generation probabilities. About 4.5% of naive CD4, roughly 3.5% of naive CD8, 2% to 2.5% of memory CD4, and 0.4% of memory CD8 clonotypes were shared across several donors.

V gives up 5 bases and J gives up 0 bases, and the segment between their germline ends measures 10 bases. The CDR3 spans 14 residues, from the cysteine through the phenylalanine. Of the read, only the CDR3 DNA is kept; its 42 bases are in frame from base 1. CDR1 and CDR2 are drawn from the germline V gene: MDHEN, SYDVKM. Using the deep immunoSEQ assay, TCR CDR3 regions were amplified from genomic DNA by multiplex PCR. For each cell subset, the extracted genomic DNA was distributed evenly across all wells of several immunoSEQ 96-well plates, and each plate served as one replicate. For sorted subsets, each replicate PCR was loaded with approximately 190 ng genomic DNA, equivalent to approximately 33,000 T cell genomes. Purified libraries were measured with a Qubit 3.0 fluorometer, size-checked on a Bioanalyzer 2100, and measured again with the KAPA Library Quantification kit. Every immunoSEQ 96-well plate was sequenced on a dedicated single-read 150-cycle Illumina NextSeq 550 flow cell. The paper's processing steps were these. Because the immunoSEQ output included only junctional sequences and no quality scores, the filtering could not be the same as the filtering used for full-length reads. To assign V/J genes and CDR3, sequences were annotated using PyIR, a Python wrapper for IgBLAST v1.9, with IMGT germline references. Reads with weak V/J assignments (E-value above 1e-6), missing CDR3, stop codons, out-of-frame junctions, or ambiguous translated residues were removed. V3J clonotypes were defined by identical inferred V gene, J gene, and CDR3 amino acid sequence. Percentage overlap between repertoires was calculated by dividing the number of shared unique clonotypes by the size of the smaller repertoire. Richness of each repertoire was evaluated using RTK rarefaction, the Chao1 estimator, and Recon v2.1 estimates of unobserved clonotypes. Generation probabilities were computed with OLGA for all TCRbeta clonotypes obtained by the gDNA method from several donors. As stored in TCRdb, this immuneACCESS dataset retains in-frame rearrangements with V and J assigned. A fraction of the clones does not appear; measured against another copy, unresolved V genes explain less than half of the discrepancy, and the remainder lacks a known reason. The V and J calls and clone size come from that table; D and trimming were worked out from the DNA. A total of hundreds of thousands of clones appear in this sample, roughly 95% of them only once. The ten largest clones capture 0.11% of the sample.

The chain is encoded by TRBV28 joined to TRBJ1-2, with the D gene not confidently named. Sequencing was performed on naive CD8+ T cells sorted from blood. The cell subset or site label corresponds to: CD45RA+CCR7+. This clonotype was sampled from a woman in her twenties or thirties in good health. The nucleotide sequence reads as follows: TGTGCCAGCAGTACCGACGGACCTAACTATGGCTACACCTTC. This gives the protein CASSTDGPNYGYTF.